This TCR beta chain was sequenced during a study of response to subunit inactivated influenza vaccine. Study-level findings and limits: Authors suggested few new T cells are recruited by each seasonal influenza vaccination.

TCRdb redid the calling of the RT-PCR reads with MiXCR, one entry per CDR3 protein. The table shows more than 550,000 distinct CDR3 sequences, with about 12% occurring only once. The CDR3 has 12 residues. The V gene lost 3 bases and the J gene lost 6 bases, with 9 bases spanning the gap. With regard to this clonotype: Its antigen is undetermined.

The sample was PBMCs from blood, taken on the day of vaccination. V is TRBV12-3 or TRBV12-4 and J is TRBJ2-7; D possibly corresponds to TRBD2 (5 bases). The TCR originated in a man aged 50 to 59 who received an inactivated influenza vaccine. The CDR3: CASSFGVAEQYF. The CDR3 DNA reads as TGTGCCAGCAGTTTCGGGGTAGCCGAGCAGTACTTC.